Shown below are 13 T cell receptor beta chains from a single sample sequenced in a study of tumor and adjacent non-tumor tissue in lung cancer. The template was RNA from unsorted bulk tissue. The normal lung tissue was taken more than 3 cm from the tumor edge. A modified ARM-PCR protocol with three rounds of nested PCR amplified TCRbeta. TCRdb called the multiplex PCR reads again in MiXCR, with one record for every CDR3 protein. Of 60,000 or so distinct CDR3 sequences in the sample, around 61% were seen once. The sequenced sample was distant non-tumor lung tissue. All receptors derive from a man in his 70s with non-small cell lung cancer.

This clonotype ranks as medium-sized. The chain carries TRBV6-6 and TRBJ2-1; D is perhaps TRBD2 (6 bases). Germline CDR1 is MNHNY and CDR2 is SVGAGI (reference sequence). Between the trimmed V and J ends, which lost 6 bases and 9 bases, there was a span of 15 bases. The CDR3 sequence is 13 residues long. DNA of the CDR3: TGTGCCAGCAGCCCCCGGCTGGGGGGTGAGCAGTTCTTC. Its translation is CASSPRLGGEQFF.

About this clonotype itself: Germline is not matched at one junction end, which may reflect a read error. The chain joins TRBV28 to TRBJ2-5; TRBD2 aligns across 7 bases. The CDR3 sequence is 16 residues long. Germline CDR1 MDHEN, CDR2 SYDVKM. The CDR3 loop reads CASSSFGGGLQGTQYF. The CDR3 DNA reads TGTGCCAGCAGTTCATTTGGCGGGGGTTTACAAGGGACCCAGTACTTC. Complete variable domain (other parts from reference TRBV28 and TRBJ2-5): DVKVTQSSRYLVKRTGEKVFLECVQDMDHENMFWYRQDPGLGLRLIYFSYDVKMKEKGDIPEGYSVSREKKERFSLILESASTNQTSMYLCASSSFGGGLQGTQYFGPGTRLLVL.

With regard to this clonotype: This may arise from a read error, as a much more abundant clone is one base away. The chain is built from TRBV5-1 and TRBJ1-1; perhaps TRBD1 as D (5 bases). The CDR3 runs 15 residues. CDR1 and CDR2 (germline): SGHRS, YFSETQ. The V gene lost 4 bases and the J gene lost 2 bases, with 15 bases spanning the gap. CDR3 protein: CASSAVGRDNTEAFF. DNA of the CDR3: TGCGCCAGCAGCGCAGTAGGCAGGGATAACACTGAAGCTTTCTTT.

The chain recombines TRBV11-2 with TRBJ2-5; 7 nucleotides line up with TRBD1. The CDR3 runs to 15 residues. Germline CDR1 SGHAT, CDR2 FQNNGV. With 3 bases clipped from V and 2 bases from J, the junction kept 6 bases outside the gene matches. In DNA form, the CDR3 reads TGTGCCAGCAGCTTTGGGGACAGAGATCAAGAGACCCAGTACTTC. Translation: CASSFGDRDQETQYF. The full variable domain, its missing parts supplied by reference TRBV11-2 and TRBJ2-5, is EAGVAQSPRYKIIEKRQSVAFWCNPISGHATLYWYQQILGQGPKLLIQFQNNGVVDDSQLPKDRFSAERLKGVDSTLKIQPAKLEDSAVYLCASSFGDRDQETQYFGPGTRLLVL.

Concerning this clonotype itself: This may arise from a read error, as a much more abundant clone is one base away. J is TRBJ2-1 and V is TRBV2; D gene uncertain. Per germline, CDR1 SNHLY and CDR2 FYNNEI. This CDR3 has 11 amino acids. The CDR3 bases are TGTACCAGCAGTGAAGGAAGTGAGCAGTTCTTC. Translating gives CTSSEGSEQFF.

This clonotype appeared once. The chain couples TRBV6-1 to TRBJ2-7; the match to TRBD2 covers 7 bases. Germline V gene data show CDR1 as MNHNS and CDR2 as SASEGT. The CDR3 has 14 residues. Trimming cost V 10 bases and J 2 bases; bases outside gene matches: 11. DNA of the CDR3: TGTGCCATCACTAGGGACTATACCACCTACGAGCAGTACTTC. Translating it yields CAITRDYTTYEQYF.

J is TRBJ2-3 and V is TRBV11-3, with 10 bases lining up with TRBD2. V was clipped by 7 bases and J by 4 bases; unmatched bases: 11. Germline V gives CDR1 SGHNT, CDR2 YENEEA. The length of the CDR3 is 16 residues. The CDR3 DNA reads TGTGCCAGCAACTCGCAGGCTAGCGGGAGCCCAGATACGCAGTATTTT. This sequence encodes CASNSQASGSPDTQYF. Based on the CDR3 plus reference TRBV11-3 and TRBJ2-3, the full variable domain is EAGVVQSPRYKIIEKKQPVAFWCNPISGHNTLYWYLQNLGQGPELLIRYENEEAVDDSQLPKDRFSAERLKGVDSTLKIQPAELGDSAVYLCASNSQASGSPDTQYFGPGTRLTVL.

A word on this clonotype: This likely comes from a read error, as the CDR3 has no conserved phenylalanine or tryptophan at its end. The chain combines TRBV6-5 with TRBJ2-1; TRBD2 is a possible D gene (6 bases). Germline CDR1 is MNHEY and CDR2 is SVGAGI. The CDR3 totals 16 residues. Between the trimmed V and J ends, which lost 2 bases and 8 bases, there was a span of 19 bases. CDR3 sequence reads: CASSYRGPGLGDEQFL. In DNA form, the CDR3 reads TGTGCCAGCAGTTACAGGGGCCCGGGACTGGGCGATGAGCAGTTCCTC.

In regard to this clonotype: A read error is likely, as this CDR3 ends without the conserved phenylalanine or tryptophan. The DNA is omitted, as the CDR3 cannot be located on it reliably, and the CDR3 follows TCRdb's listing. This rearrangement joins TRBV20-1 to TRBJ2-7; the table gives TRBD2 as D, unverified against the DNA. The CDR3 totals 18 residues, both ends included. CDR1 DFQATT and CDR2 SNEGSKA come from the germline V gene (reference sequence). The CDR3 sequence: CSARVWTSGSGDIYERYI.

Remarks on this clonotype: A clone one base away is much larger, so this may be a read error. The genes are TRBV20-1 and TRBJ1-6; D is unclear. Germline values: CDR1 DFQATT, CDR2 SNEGSKA (reference sequence). CDR3 length equals 17 residues. DNA of the CDR3: TGCAGTGCTAGAGATGCATTCGCGGAGGGCCGTAATTCACCCTTCCACTTT. Translating gives CSARDAFAEGRNSPFHF.

Details on this clonotype: One end of the junction varies from germline; a read error may be responsible. The chain carries TRBV6-1 and TRBJ2-7; D is unresolved. Germline CDR1 is MNHNS and CDR2 is SASEGT. The CDR3 length is 15 residues. The CDR3 sequence: CACSEPHVRIYEQYF. CDR3 in DNA: TGTGCCTGCAGTGAACCCCATGTGAGAATCTACGAGCAGTACTTC.

The chain uses TRBV6-5 and TRBJ2-7; D remains ambiguous. This CDR3 is 14 amino acids long. The germline V gene has CDR1 MNHEY and CDR2 SVGAGI. V lost 5 bases and J lost 6, with 17 bases in between. CDR3 DNA: TGTGCCAGCAGTAACATTCGTAAGGGATCCGAGCAGTACTTC. The encoded protein is CASSNIRKGSEQYF.

V and J are TRBV28 and TRBJ2-3; weak D call: TRBD1 (6 bases). Germline values: CDR1 MDHEN, CDR2 SYDVKM. This CDR3 region has 12 residues. The CDR3 loop is CASGHLIDTQYF. For the CDR3, the DNA is TGTGCATCGGGACACCTCATAGATACGCAGTATTTT.